The next 31 T cell receptor beta chains were all read from a single sample in a study of long-term antiretroviral therapy in people with HIV. Run at survey level, the immunoSEQ assay was version v3.0. Sequenced by immunoSEQ multiplex PCR; TCRdb stores in-frame clones only, minus some. Of around 35,000 clones in the sample, about three quarters were seen once. The sequencing used unsorted PBMCs, collected 3.1 years after starting antiretroviral therapy. These receptors all come from a woman aged 45-60 years with HIV.

The CDR3: CSGTGLSTDTQYF. DNA for the CDR3: TGCAGCGGGACAGGGCTTAGCACAGATACGCAGTATTTT. The chain is built from TRBV29-1 and TRBJ2-3, with 8 bases fitting TRBD1. Germline V gene lookup returns CDR1 SQVTM and CDR2 ANQGSEA. Unmatched junction bases numbered 3, after V lost 7 bases and J lost 0 bases. This CDR3 comprises 13 residues.

V usage is TRBV29-1 and J usage is TRBJ2-3; no clear D. The CDR3 runs 12 residues. V gave up 7 bases and J gave up 1 base, with 9 bases separating them. Germline CDR1 reads SQVTM; CDR2 reads ANQGSEA. CDR3 region: CSAGFGTDTQYF. CDR3 bases: TGCAGCGCCGGTTTCGGCACAGATACGCAGTATTTT.

The chain has TRBV7-9 and TRBJ2-6; TRBD1 is a possible D gene (5 bases). This CDR3 is 16 amino acids long. V gave up 1 base and J gave up 4 bases, with 11 bases separating them. Germline CDR1 and CDR2: SEHNR and FQNEAQ (reference sequence). The CDR3 spells CASSLERGPGANVLTF. CDR3 DNA: TGTGCCAGCAGCTTAGAAAGGGGTCCGGGGGCCAACGTCCTGACTTTC.

The rearrangement joins TRBV19 to TRBJ1-2; the D is unclear. The germline CDR1 and CDR2 sequences are LNHDA and SQIVND (reference sequence). V was cut by 3 bases and J by 1 base, with 9 bases left in between. The CDR3 loop spans 14 amino acids. CDR3 residues: CASSISKDNYGYTF. The CDR3 DNA reads TGTGCCAGTAGTATCTCCAAGGATAACTATGGCTACACCTTC. The variable domain in full, with the rest retrieved from reference TRBV19 and TRBJ1-2, is DGGITQSPKYLFRKEGQNVTLSCEQNLNHDAMYWYRQDPGQGLRLIYYSQIVNDFQKGDIAEGYSVSREKKESFPLTVTSAQKNPTAFYLCASSISKDNYGYTFGSGTRLTVV.

This sequence joins TRBV15 and TRBJ1-1; 12 nucleotides agree with TRBD1. The CDR3 is made up of 15 amino acids. After removal of 3 bases from V and 3 bases from J, the junction contained 2 bases not matched to a gene. Germline loops: CDR1 LNHNV, CDR2 YYDKDF (reference sequence). This CDR3 is CATSRGTGGYTEAFF. CDR3 DNA sequence: TGTGCCACCAGCAGGGGGACAGGGGGCTACACTGAAGCTTTCTTT.

The rearrangement links TRBV10-3 to TRBJ1-1; D perhaps matches TRBD1 (6 bases). The germline V gene has CDR1 ENHRY and CDR2 SYGVKD. CDR3 length: 11 residues. The V end lost 3 bases, the J end lost 8 bases, and 7 bases lay between the germline ends. The DNA for the CDR3 is TGTGCCATCAGTGATGGGGGCGAAGCTTTCTTT. Translation: CAISDGGEAFF.

This clone was observed a handful of times. The chain carries TRBV7-9 and TRBJ2-7, with 7 bases aligning to TRBD1. Germline CDR1 SEHNR, CDR2 FQNEAQ (reference sequence). V shed 0 bases, J shed 12 bases, and the junction held 11 bases outside the gene matches. This CDR3 contains 14 residues. In DNA form, the CDR3 reads TGTGCCAGCAGCTTAGCGTTGCCACAGGGGAACACGTACTTC. Translation gives CASSLALPQGNTYF. Using reference TRBV7-9 and TRBJ2-7 for the parts outside the CDR3, the full variable domain is DTGVSQNPRHKITKRGQNVTFRCDPISEHNRLYWYRQTLGQGPEFLTYFQNEAQLEKSRLLSDRFSAERPKGSFSTLEIQRTEQGDSAMYLCASSLALPQGNTYFGPGTRLTVT.

The chain links TRBV6-4 to TRBJ2-5; TRBD2 might be the D (5 bases). The germline V and J ends were trimmed by 6 bases and 5 bases, with 13 bases remaining between them. There are 13 residues in the CDR3. The germline V gene encodes CDR1 MRHNA and CDR2 SNTAGT. DNA for the CDR3: TGTGCCAGCAGCAGACAAGCGGACGAGACCCAGTACTTC. This translates into CASSRQADETQYF.

The V and J genes are TRBV7-8 and TRBJ2-7; TRBD2 might be the D (5 bases). Germline values: CDR1 SGHVS, CDR2 FQNEAQ. Trimming removed 0 bases at V and 2 bases at J, with 17 bases between. This CDR3 has 17 residues. CDR3 sequence: CASSLAPTSFETYEQYV. The CDR3 DNA reads as TGTGCCAGCAGCTTAGCCCCAACTAGTTTTGAAACCTACGAGCAGTACGTC.

The chain employs TRBV6-5 and TRBJ1-1, with D possibly matching TRBD1 (6 bases). Trimming pared 4 bases from V and 7 bases from J, leaving 13 bases between. The CDR3 has 13 residues. The V gene's germline CDR1 is MNHEY and CDR2 SVGAGI. The CDR3 coding sequence is TGTGCCAGCAGTTCCTCCGGGGGCGTTGAAGCTTTCTTT. Translating gives CASSSSGGVEAFF.

The V and J genes are TRBV6-6 and TRBJ2-3; D might be TRBD1 (5 bases). Germline CDR1 is MNHNY and CDR2 is SVGAGI (reference sequence). There are 11 residues in the CDR3. V was pared by 7 bases and J by 8 bases, with 10 bases between. CDR3 coding DNA: TGTGCCAGCACCTCGGACATTACGCAGTATTTT. Its protein product is CASTSDITQYF.

CDR3 region: CASSPGASVSTDTQYF. In DNA form, the CDR3 reads TGTGCCAGCAGCCCTGGGGCCTCGGTTAGCACAGATACGCAGTATTTT. The rearrangement joins TRBV14 to TRBJ2-3; possible D gene TRBD1, 5 bases. The CDR3 totals 16 residues. Trimming took off 4 bases at V and 0 bases at J, with 14 bases between the two ends. The germline gives CDR1 SGHDN, CDR2 FVKESK.

The chain couples TRBV27 to TRBJ2-1; D perhaps matches TRBD1 (6 bases). The CDR3 length is 14 residues. Trimming removed 3 bases from V and 5 bases from J, with 11 bases in between. Germline V gene data show CDR1 as MNHEY and CDR2 as SMNVEV (reference sequence). Here the CDR3 DNA reads TGTGCCAGCAGTTTTGGGGGCCCCGACAATGAGCAGTTCTTC. Translated: CASSFGGPDNEQFF.

This clone has just one count. The gene calls are TRBV5-1 and TRBJ2-6; 7 positions agree with TRBD1. The CDR3 sequence is 17 residues long. Germline V gene lookup returns CDR1 SGHRS and CDR2 YFSETQ. V gave up 6 bases and J gave up 0 bases; unmatched junction bases: 9. In DNA, the CDR3 is TGCGCCAGCACAATTGGACAGGAAAGCTCTGGGGCCAACGTCCTGACTTTC. Translating it yields CASTIGQESSGANVLTF.

This sequence joins TRBV21-1 and TRBJ1-1; the table's D call TRBD1 went unverified against the DNA. TRBV21-1 is designated a pseudogene. This CDR3 comprises 15 residues. The CDR3 DNA is TGTGCCAGCAGCAAAGGTACAGGGGATAGGACTGAAGCTTTCTTT. Its translation: CASSKGTGDRTEAFF.

This clone appeared once. With a much larger clone just one base away, this may be a read error. Other DNA variants within this sample encode the same CDR3. This chain joins TRBV18 and TRBJ1-5, with 7 bases that match TRBD1. Germline values: CDR1 KGHSH, CDR2 LQKENI. V shed 2 bases and J 0 bases; nucleotides not matched to a gene: 4. CDR3 length: 16 residues. CDR3 loop: CASSPDRADSNQPQHF. Written as DNA, the CDR3 is TGTGCCAGCTCACCAGACAGGGCCGATAGCAATCAGCCCCAGCATTTT.

The chain combines TRBV29-1 with TRBJ2-4, with 9 nucleotides matching TRBD2. The germline CDR1 and CDR2 sequences are SQVTM and ANQGSEA. This CDR3 has 14 residues. Trimming cost V 4 bases and J 9 bases; bases outside gene matches: 10. The CDR3: CSVGPSGVRGIQYF. Written as DNA, the CDR3 is TGCAGCGTTGGCCCTAGCGGGGTGAGGGGCATTCAGTACTTC.

This clone ranks as medium-sized. The chain employs TRBV30 and TRBJ2-7; D not resolved. The V end lost 2 bases, the J end lost 5 bases, and 13 bases lay between the germline ends. The CDR3 runs to 13 residues. Germline V gives CDR1 GTSNPN, CDR2 SVGIG (reference sequence). The CDR3 DNA is TGTGCCTGGAGTACCAAGGCCTACCACGAGCAGTACGTC. Amino acids: CAWSTKAYHEQYV.

V gene TRBV30 combines with J gene TRBJ1-5, with D unclear. Germline lookup yields CDR1 GTSNPN and CDR2 SVGIG (reference sequence). The germline V and J ends were trimmed by 0 bases and 5 bases, with 11 bases remaining between them. This CDR3 has 14 residues. CDR3 nucleotides: TGTGCCTGGAGTGTAGACCGGGGATATCAGCCCCAGCATTTT. This gives the protein CAWSVDRGYQPQHF.

The chain joins TRBV10-1 to TRBJ1-6, with D possibly TRBD1 on 5 matching bases. CDR3 length: 14 residues. Looked up from germline, CDR1 is WNHNN and CDR2 is SYGVQD (reference sequence). V lost 3 bases and J 10 bases, leaving 13 bases between the germline ends. The CDR3 here is CASSEPGTGSPLHF. In DNA, the CDR3 is TGCGCCAGCAGTGAACCCGGGACCGGGTCACCCCTCCACTTT.

This clone is a singleton in its sample. The V gene is TRBV30, the J gene TRBJ1-6; D ambiguous. CDR1 GTSNPN and CDR2 SVGIG come from the germline V gene (reference sequence). V lost 0 bases and J 6 bases, leaving 12 bases between the germline ends. The CDR3 has 15 amino acids. The CDR3 is CAWSVVGVLNSPLHF. The CDR3 coding sequence is TGTGCCTGGAGTGTAGTGGGTGTCCTTAATTCACCCCTCCACTTT.

This rearrangement joins TRBV19 to TRBJ1-5; no firm D call. Germline CDR1 is LNHDA and CDR2 is SQIVND (reference sequence). This CDR3 is 13 amino acids long. V gave up 4 bases and J gave up 4 bases, with 8 bases separating them. The CDR3 nucleotides are TGTGCCAGTAGTAATTCGGGGAATCAGCCCCAGCATTTT. Amino acids: CASSNSGNQPQHF.

The rearrangement uses TRBV7-8 and TRBJ2-3; D not resolved. The CDR3 is made up of 15 amino acids. The V end was cut by 7 bases, the J end by 3 bases, with 17 bases between. Germline V CDR1 and CDR2: SGHVS, FQNEAQ. CDR3 sequence reads: CASTFRAAPTDTQYF. CDR3 nucleotide sequence: TGTGCCAGCACCTTCCGGGCTGCCCCGACAGATACGCAGTATTTT. Using reference TRBV7-8 and TRBJ2-3 for the parts outside the CDR3, the full variable domain is GAGVSQSPRYKVAKRGQDVALRCDPISGHVSLFWYQQALGQGPEFLTYFQNEAQLDKSGLPSDRFFAERPEGSVSTLKIQRTQQEDSAVYLCASTFRAAPTDTQYFGPGTRLTVL.

This clone was seen a few times. The J gene is TRBJ2-7, the V gene TRBV14; no clear D. Trimming pared 2 bases from V and 3 bases from J, leaving 2 bases between. CDR1 and CDR2 from the germline V gene are SGHDN and FVKESK. The CDR3 spans 11 residues. CDR3 residues: CASSQSYEQYV. CDR3 sequence (DNA): TGTGCCAGCAGCCAAAGCTACGAGCAGTACGTC.

The V and J genes are TRBV19 and TRBJ1-4, with TRBD1 as a possible D gene (5 bases). Germline-derived CDR1 and CDR2 are LNHDA and SQIVND (reference sequence). CDR3 size: 15 residues. V shed 6 bases and J shed 1 base, with 12 bases lying between them. The CDR3 here is CASSNQGLTNEKLFF. CDR3 coding DNA: TGTGCCAGTAGCAACCAGGGTTTAACTAATGAAAAACTGTTTTTT.

The chain has TRBV12-5 and TRBJ1-1, with D uncertain. The CDR3 has 14 amino acids. Trimming left V 0 bases short and J 3 bases short, with 8 bases between. Germline assignment: CDR1 LGHNT and CDR2 FRNRAP. The CDR3 bases are TGTGCTAGTGGTTTGGTAGTGGCGTACACTGAAGCTTTCTTT. It translates to CASGLVVAYTEAFF.

The rearrangement links TRBV7-2 to TRBJ1-2, with 10 bases lining up with TRBD1. Germline loops: CDR1 SGHTA, CDR2 FQGNSA. Unmatched junction bases numbered 4, after V lost 5 bases and J lost 7 bases. The length of the CDR3 is 13 residues. CDR3 nucleotides: TGTGCCAGCAGCACGGGACAGGGGCGTGGCTACACCTTC. Its protein is CASSTGQGRGYTF.

The chain combines TRBV19 with TRBJ1-2, with TRBD1 matching 8 bases. The CDR3 covers 12 residues. J gave up 5 bases and V 7 bases, and 3 bases lay outside the gene matches. The germline CDR1 and CDR2 sequences are LNHDA and SQIVND (reference sequence). This CDR3 is CASTRTGYGYTF. CDR3 DNA sequence: TGTGCCAGTACCCGGACAGGGTATGGCTACACCTTC.

This clone was observed a single time. The chain is built from TRBV7-3 and TRBJ2-7; D possibly corresponds to TRBD1 (5 bases). V was clipped by 1 base and J by 6 bases, with 13 bases between them. The CDR3 sequence is 14 residues long. CDR1 SGHTA and CDR2 FQGTGA come from the germline V gene. The CDR3 sequence: CASSLSRQGGEQYF. CDR3 in DNA: TGTGCCAGCAGCTTAAGTCGCCAGGGTGGCGAGCAGTACTTC. Filled out from reference TRBV7-3 and TRBJ2-7, the complete variable domain reads GAGVSQTPSNKVTEKGKYVELRCDPISGHTALYWYRQSLGQGPEFLIYFQGTGAADDSGLPNDRFFAVRPEGSVSTLKIQRTERGDSAVYLCASSLSRQGGEQYFGPGTRLTVT.

This chain links TRBV10-3 with TRBJ1-3; D possibly corresponds to TRBD1 (5 bases). The V gene's germline CDR1 is ENHRY and CDR2 SYGVKD. V lost 10 bases to trimming and J lost 2 bases, with 15 bases between them. The CDR3 extends over 14 amino acids. The CDR3 reads CATDDSSTGNTIYF. Here the CDR3 DNA reads TGTGCCACTGATGACAGTTCAACTGGAAACACCATATATTTT.

V and J are TRBV5-1 and TRBJ2-2; TRBD1 might be the D (6 bases). This CDR3 has 14 residues. Germline CDR1 SGHRS, CDR2 YFSETQ. Trimming took 4 bases from V and 5 from J, leaving 12 bases between them. CDR3: CASSSGQLTGELFF. In DNA, the CDR3 is TGCGCCAGCAGCAGCGGACAGCTGACCGGGGAGCTGTTTTTT.